A single sample gave rise to the 25 T cell receptor beta chains below, sequenced in a study of cytomegalovirus exposure and HLA in healthy donors. The PCR ran on 60 Vbeta and 13 Jbeta primers. Generated by immunoSEQ multiplex PCR, the TCRdb table keeps only in-frame clones and is missing some. This sample's clone table lists under 40,000 clones. Material for sequencing was PBMCs. The receptors come from a woman in her thirties or forties in good health and CMV-seropositive.

The chain links TRBV5-1 to TRBJ2-1; D is ambiguous. The CDR3 consists of 13 residues. The V end was cut by 3 bases, the J end by 4 bases, with 8 bases between. The V gene's germline CDR1 is SGHRS and CDR2 YFSETQ. This CDR3 is CASSSQKYNEQFF. The CDR3 DNA follows: TGCGCCAGCAGCTCACAGAAATACAATGAGCAGTTCTTC.

The CDR3 sequence is CASSLAGTGIDEQYF. For the CDR3, the DNA is TGCGCCAGCAGCTTAGCAGGGACAGGGATCGACGAGCAGTACTTC. V is TRBV5-1 and J is TRBJ2-7; 9 nucleotides match TRBD1. This CDR3 has 15 amino acids. Germline assignment: CDR1 SGHRS and CDR2 YFSETQ. V lost 2 bases and J lost 5; bases outside the gene matches: 8.

The gene calls are TRBV30 and TRBJ2-6; D unresolved. The CDR3 runs 14 residues. Germline V gene lookup returns CDR1 GTSNPN and CDR2 SVGIG (reference sequence). Trimming left V 2 bases short and J 2 bases short, with 7 bases between. The CDR3 sequence: CAWSPQAGANVLTF. The CDR3 coding sequence is TGTGCCTGGAGTCCCCAGGCTGGGGCCAACGTCCTGACTTTC.

V is TRBV5-1 and J is TRBJ2-5; 7 bases match TRBD2. V trimming: 2 bases; J trimming: 4 bases; junction bases outside the gene matches: 14. CDR3 length equals 17 residues. Germline V gives CDR1 SGHRS, CDR2 YFSETQ. In nucleotides, the CDR3 is TGCGCCAGCAGCTTTATACTCGGGACTACCCCCCCAGAGACCCAGTACTTC. Residues: CASSFILGTTPPETQYF.

The rearrangement joins TRBV11-2 to TRBJ1-2; D possibly corresponds to TRBD1 (6 bases). Trimming removed 1 base at V and 3 bases at J, with 12 bases between. The germline gives CDR1 SGHAT, CDR2 FQNNGV. CDR3 size: 15 residues. The CDR3 coding sequence is TGTGCCAGCAGCTTAGGTCCAACAGGGTACTATGGCTACACCTTC. Encoded protein: CASSLGPTGYYGYTF.

The J gene is TRBJ2-7, the V gene TRBV19; possible D gene TRBD1, 5 bases. Deletions cut 1 base from V and 6 bases from J, with 19 bases between. Per the germline V gene, CDR1 is LNHDA and CDR2 is SQIVND (reference sequence). The CDR3 extends over 16 amino acids. In nucleotides, the CDR3 is TGTGCCAGTAGTATAGGTTTTCAGGGTAGAAGTGGCGAGCAGTACTTC. Translation gives CASSIGFQGRSGEQYF.

The chain uses TRBV7-2 and TRBJ1-4, with a possible D match to TRBD1 (6 bases). Germline-derived CDR1 and CDR2 are SGHTA and FQGNSA. This CDR3 has 12 residues. The V and J ends lost 5 bases and 14 bases respectively, with 15 bases between them. The CDR3 sequence is CASSLDQGFLFF. The CDR3 DNA reads as TGTGCCAGCAGCCTAGATCAGGGGTTTCTGTTTTTT.

The chain couples TRBV29-1 to TRBJ1-1, with 7 nucleotides matching TRBD1. With V trimmed by 6 bases and J by 0 bases, 4 bases remained unmatched. This CDR3 has 13 residues. Germline V CDR1 and CDR2: SQVTM, ANQGSEA. The DNA of the CDR3 is TGCAGCGTAGCAGGACAGGTGAACACTGAAGCTTTCTTT. Translation gives CSVAGQVNTEAFF.

The chain carries TRBV5-4 and TRBJ2-7; 10 positions agree with TRBD1. The CDR3 runs to 15 residues. With V trimmed by 0 bases and J by 4 bases, 4 bases remained unmatched. Germline CDR1 reads SGHNT; CDR2 reads YYREEE (reference sequence). CDR3 DNA: TGTGCCAGCAGCTTGGGACAGGGGGCGGGTTACGAGCAGTACTTC. Encoded protein: CASSLGQGAGYEQYF.

This sequence joins TRBV6-5 and TRBJ2-7, with 12 bases that match TRBD2. Germline CDR1 reads MNHEY; CDR2 reads SVGAGI. V shed 6 bases and J 4 bases; nucleotides not matched to a gene: 4. The CDR3 sequence is 14 residues long. Here the CDR3 DNA reads TGTGCCAGCAGCCAGACTAGCGGGAGTTACGAGCAGTACTTC. It yields the protein CASSQTSGSYEQYF.

The chain has TRBV5-1 and TRBJ2-5; 7 bases map to TRBD2. V lost 0 bases, J lost 5 bases, and 16 bases stayed unmatched. The CDR3 extends over 18 amino acids. Germline V gives CDR1 SGHRS, CDR2 YFSETQ. CDR3 coding DNA: TGCGCCAGCAGCTTGGGGGCGAGCGGGGCGATACCTCGGGAGACCCAGTACTTC. Its translation is CASSLGASGAIPRETQYF.

The rearrangement links TRBV2 to TRBJ2-1; no clear D. The CDR3 contains 12 residues. V was shortened by 6 bases and J by 12 bases, with 15 bases between the two germline ends. CDR1 and CDR2 from the germline V gene are SNHLY and FYNNEI. CDR3 sequence (DNA): TGTGCCAGCAGCCTACTCCCTACGGGGCAGTTCTTC. Translating it yields CASSLLPTGQFF.

CDR3 protein: CASSLVASGNTIYF. CDR3 sequence (DNA): TGTGCCAGCAGTTTAGTGGCCTCTGGAAACACCATATATTTT. The chain carries TRBV28 and TRBJ1-3, with D hard to call. From germline, CDR1 is MDHEN and CDR2 SYDVKM. Trimming took off 2 bases at V and 0 bases at J, with 5 bases between the two ends. This CDR3 comprises 14 residues. Full variable domain (rest looked up from reference TRBV28 and TRBJ1-3): DVKVTQSSRYLVKRTGEKVFLECVQDMDHENMFWYRQDPGLGLRLIYFSYDVKMKEKGDIPEGYSVSREKKERFSLILESASTNQTSMYLCASSLVASGNTIYFGEGSWLTVV.

The CDR3 nucleotides are TGTGCCAGCAGCTTATCCCGGGTCGGGAATTCACCCCTCCACTTT. Translation gives CASSLSRVGNSPLHF. This chain uses TRBV11-1 with TRBJ1-6, with D unresolved. The CDR3 totals 15 residues. Germline V gene lookup returns CDR1 SGHAT and CDR2 FQDESV (reference sequence). The germline V and J ends were trimmed by 2 bases and 7 bases, with 12 bases remaining between them. The complete variable domain, with remaining parts taken from reference TRBV11-1 and TRBJ1-6, reads EAEVAQSPRYKITEKSQAVAFWCDPISGHATLYWYRQILGQGPELLVQFQDESVVDDSQLPKDRFSAERLKGVDSTLKIQPAELGDSAMYLCASSLSRVGNSPLHFGNGTRLTVT.

The rearrangement uses TRBV5-1 and TRBJ2-5, with a possible D match to TRBD2 (6 bases). Germline CDR1 and CDR2: SGHRS and YFSETQ. V was cut by 0 bases and J by 2 bases, with 8 bases left in between. The CDR3 has 14 residues. The CDR3 DNA sequence: TGCGCCAGCAGCTTGGGGGGGGTACAAGAGACCCAGTACTTC. It is translated as CASSLGGVQETQYF.

The genes are TRBV28 and TRBJ2-5; 9 bases match TRBD2. CDR3 length: 12 amino acids. The ends lost 10 bases at V and 3 bases at J; junction bases unmatched: 3. Germline CDR1 and CDR2: MDHEN and SYDVKM. CDR3: CATSSGKETQYF. The CDR3 nucleotides read TGTGCCACCTCTAGCGGGAAAGAGACCCAGTACTTC.

This sequence joins TRBV30 and TRBJ1-2; D call uncertain. V was cut by 7 bases and J by 13 bases, with 10 bases left in between. The germline V gene encodes CDR1 GTSNPN and CDR2 SVGIG (reference sequence). This CDR3 has 8 amino acids. CDR3 in amino acids: CASGLPTF. For the CDR3, the DNA is TGTGCCTCTGGCCTCCCCACCTTC.

The gene calls are TRBV5-1 and TRBJ1-1; TRBD1 might be the D (6 bases). The CDR3 sequence is 17 residues long. Trimming removed 4 bases from V and 2 bases from J, with 21 bases in between. Germline V lookup: CDR1 SGHRS, CDR2 YFSETQ. The CDR3 loop reads CASSPGVFRQDNTEAFF. CDR3 nucleotides: TGCGCCAGCAGCCCTGGCGTTTTTAGACAGGATAACACTGAAGCTTTCTTT. Full variable domain (outside the CDR3, taken from reference TRBV5-1 and TRBJ1-1): KAGVTQTPRYLIKTRGQQVTLSCSPISGHRSVSWYQQTPGQGLQFLFEYFSETQRNKGNFPGRFSGRQFSNSRSEMNVSTLELGDSALYLCASSPGVFRQDNTEAFFGQGTRLTVV.

This chain connects TRBV7-9 to TRBJ2-3; 8 positions agree with TRBD2. The CDR3 covers 16 residues. The V gene's germline CDR1 is SEHNR and CDR2 FQNEAQ (reference sequence). V lost 5 bases to trimming and J lost 2 bases; unmatched junction nucleotides: 9. The CDR3 bases are TGTGCCAGCAGCGTTAGCGGGAAGGGGGTCACAGATACGCAGTATTTT. This gives the protein CASSVSGKGVTDTQYF.

CDR3 sequence (DNA): TGTGCCAGCAGCCCGTCGGGTCAGGGAAGTAAGTTCGGTGAAGCTTTCTTT. Translating gives CASSPSGQGSKFGEAFF. V gene TRBV7-2 combines with J gene TRBJ1-1, with D possibly being TRBD1 (5 bases). The germline V and J ends were trimmed by 5 bases and 7 bases, with 26 bases remaining between them. Germline V gene data show CDR1 as SGHTA and CDR2 as FQGNSA. The CDR3 extends over 17 amino acids.

The chain is built from TRBV28 and TRBJ2-1, with 10 bases matching TRBD2. Trimming removed 6 bases from V and 7 bases from J; junction bases left unmatched: 9. From germline, CDR1 is MDHEN and CDR2 SYDVKM. This CDR3 region has 15 residues. The chain's CDR3 is CASSSLAGVGNEQFF. As DNA, the CDR3 is TGTGCCAGCAGCAGCCTAGCGGGAGTGGGAAATGAGCAGTTCTTC.

The rearrangement links TRBV10-3 to TRBJ2-7; tentatively, D is TRBD2 (6 bases). This CDR3 has 14 residues. V was pared by 4 bases and J by 5 bases, with 15 bases between. Per germline, CDR1 ENHRY and CDR2 SYGVKD. CDR3: CAISAPGLGDEQYF. In DNA form, the CDR3 reads TGTGCCATCAGTGCCCCGGGACTTGGTGACGAGCAGTACTTC.

The chain links TRBV4-2 to TRBJ2-3, with 9 bases matching TRBD2. Looked up from germline, CDR1 is LGHNA and CDR2 is YNFKEQ. The CDR3 has 17 residues. V was pared by 3 bases and J by 6 bases, with 13 bases of the junction left unmatched. The CDR3 nucleotides read TGTGCCAGCAGCCAGGTTAGCGCTAGCGGGGCCGGGGATACGCAGTATTTT. Encoded protein: CASSQVSASGAGDTQYF.

The chain recombines TRBV9 with TRBJ2-6; tentatively, D is TRBD1 (5 bases). Germline CDR1 is SGDLS and CDR2 is YYNGEE. V dropped 4 bases and J dropped 0 bases, with 11 bases sitting between them. The CDR3 length is 16 residues. This CDR3 is CASSPRQTSGANVLTF. In DNA form, the CDR3 reads TGTGCCAGCAGCCCCCGACAGACCTCTGGGGCCAACGTCCTGACTTTC. The whole variable domain, filled in from reference TRBV9 and TRBJ2-6, reads DSGVTQTPKHLITATGQRVTLRCSPRSGDLSVYWYQQSLDQGLQFLIQYYNGEERAKGNILERFSAQQFPDLHSELNLSSLELGDSALYFCASSPRQTSGANVLTFGAGSRLTVL.

The V and J genes are TRBV7-9 and TRBJ2-7, with D perhaps TRBD2 (6 bases). The germline CDR1 and CDR2 sequences are SEHNR and FQNEAQ (reference sequence). The CDR3 has 15 amino acids. V dropped 1 base and J dropped 1 base, with 11 bases sitting between them. The CDR3 DNA reads TGTGCCAGCAGCTTAGTTGGTAGCGGATCCTACGAGCAGTACTTC. It specifies CASSLVGSGSYEQYF.